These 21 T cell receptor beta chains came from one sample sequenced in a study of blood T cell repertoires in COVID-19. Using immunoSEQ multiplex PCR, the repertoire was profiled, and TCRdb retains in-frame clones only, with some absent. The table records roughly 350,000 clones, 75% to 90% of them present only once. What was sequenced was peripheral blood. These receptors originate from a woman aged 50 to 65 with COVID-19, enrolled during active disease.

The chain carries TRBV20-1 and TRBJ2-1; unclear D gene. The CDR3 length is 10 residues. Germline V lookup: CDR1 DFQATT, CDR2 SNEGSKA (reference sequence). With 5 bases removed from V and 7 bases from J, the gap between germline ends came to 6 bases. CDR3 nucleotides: TGCAGTGCTCCCTTTAATGAGCAGTTCTTC. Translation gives CSAPFNEQFF.

CDR3 residues: CASRGPGVYEQYF. CDR3 nucleotide sequence: TGTGCCAGCAGGGGCCCGGGGGTCTACGAGCAGTACTTC. This chain links TRBV7-2 with TRBJ2-7, with D perhaps matching TRBD2 (6 bases). V shed 6 bases and J shed 3 bases, with 12 bases lying between them. This CDR3 has 13 amino acids. The germline V gene has CDR1 SGHTA and CDR2 FQGNSA.

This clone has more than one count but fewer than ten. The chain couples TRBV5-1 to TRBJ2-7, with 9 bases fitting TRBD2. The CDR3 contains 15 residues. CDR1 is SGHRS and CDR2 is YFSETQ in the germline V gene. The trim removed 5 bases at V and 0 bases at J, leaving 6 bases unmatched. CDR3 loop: CASSRLAVSSYEQYF. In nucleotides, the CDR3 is TGCGCCAGCAGTAGACTAGCGGTAAGCTCCTACGAGCAGTACTTC.

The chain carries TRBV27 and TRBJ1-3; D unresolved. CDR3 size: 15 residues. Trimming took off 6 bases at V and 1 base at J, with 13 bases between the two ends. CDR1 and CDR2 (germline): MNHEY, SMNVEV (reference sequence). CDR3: CASRLRGGSGNTIYF. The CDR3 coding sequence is TGTGCCAGCAGGTTACGGGGAGGATCTGGAAACACCATATATTTT.

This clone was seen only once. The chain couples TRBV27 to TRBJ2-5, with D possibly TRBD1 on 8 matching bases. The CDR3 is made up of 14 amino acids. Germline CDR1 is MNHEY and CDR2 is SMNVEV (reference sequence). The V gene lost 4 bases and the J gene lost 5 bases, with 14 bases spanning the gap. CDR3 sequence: CASSSLQGGETQYF. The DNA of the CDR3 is TGTGCCAGCAGTTCCCTACAGGGGGGGGAGACCCAGTACTTC.

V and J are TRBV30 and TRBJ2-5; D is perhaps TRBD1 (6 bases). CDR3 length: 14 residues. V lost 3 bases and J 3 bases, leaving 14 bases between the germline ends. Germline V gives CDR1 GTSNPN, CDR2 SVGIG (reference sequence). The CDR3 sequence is CAWSFRGSEETQYF. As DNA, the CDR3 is TGTGCCTGGAGCTTCAGGGGCTCGGAAGAGACCCAGTACTTC.

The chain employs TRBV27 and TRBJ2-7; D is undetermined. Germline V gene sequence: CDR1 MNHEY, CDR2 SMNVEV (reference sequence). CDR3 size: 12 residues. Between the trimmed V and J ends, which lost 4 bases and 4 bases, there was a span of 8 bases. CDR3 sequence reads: CASSSGWYEQYF. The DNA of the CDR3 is TGTGCCAGCAGTTCGGGTTGGTACGAGCAGTACTTC.

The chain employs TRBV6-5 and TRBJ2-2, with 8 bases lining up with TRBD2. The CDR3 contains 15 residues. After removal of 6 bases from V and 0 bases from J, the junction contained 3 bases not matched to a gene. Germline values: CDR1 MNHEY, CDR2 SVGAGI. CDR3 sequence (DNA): TGTGCCAGCAGCGCCGGGAGGGCGAACACCGGGGAGCTGTTTTTT. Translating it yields CASSAGRANTGELFF.

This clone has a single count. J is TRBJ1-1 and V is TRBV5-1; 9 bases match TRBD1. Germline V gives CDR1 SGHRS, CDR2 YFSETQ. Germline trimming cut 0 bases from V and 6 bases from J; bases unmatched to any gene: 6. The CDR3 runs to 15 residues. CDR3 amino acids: CASSLGDRDWSEAFF. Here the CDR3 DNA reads TGCGCCAGCAGCTTGGGGGACAGGGACTGGTCTGAAGCTTTCTTT.

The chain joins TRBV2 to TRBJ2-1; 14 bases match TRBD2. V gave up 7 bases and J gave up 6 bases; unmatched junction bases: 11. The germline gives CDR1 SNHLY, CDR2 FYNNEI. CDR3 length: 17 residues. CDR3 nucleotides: TGTGCCAGCATGCGACTAGCGGGAGGGGTAGGATCCAATGAGCAGTTCTTC. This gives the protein CASMRLAGGVGSNEQFF.

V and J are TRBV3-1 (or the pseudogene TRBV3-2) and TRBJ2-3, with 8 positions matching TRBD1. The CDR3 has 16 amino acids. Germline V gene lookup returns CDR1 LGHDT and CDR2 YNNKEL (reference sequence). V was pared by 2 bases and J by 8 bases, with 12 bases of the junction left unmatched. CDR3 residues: CASSQHRGSFRRTQYF. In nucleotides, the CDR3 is TGTGCCAGCAGCCAACACAGGGGGTCCTTCAGGCGTACGCAGTATTTT.

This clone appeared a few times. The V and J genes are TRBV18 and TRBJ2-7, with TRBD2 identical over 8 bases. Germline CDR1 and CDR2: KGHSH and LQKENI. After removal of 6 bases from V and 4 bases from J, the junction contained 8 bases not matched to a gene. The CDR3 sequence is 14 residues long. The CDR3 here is CASSPGLGSYEQYF. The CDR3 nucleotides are TGTGCCAGCTCTCCGGGACTAGGGTCTTACGAGCAGTACTTC.

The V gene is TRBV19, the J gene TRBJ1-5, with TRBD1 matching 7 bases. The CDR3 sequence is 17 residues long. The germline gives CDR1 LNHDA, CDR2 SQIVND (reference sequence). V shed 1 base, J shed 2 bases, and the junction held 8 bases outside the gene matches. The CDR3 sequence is CASSIGQGEVGNQPQHF. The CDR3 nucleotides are TGTGCCAGTAGTATAGGACAGGGAGAGGTGGGCAATCAGCCCCAGCATTTT.

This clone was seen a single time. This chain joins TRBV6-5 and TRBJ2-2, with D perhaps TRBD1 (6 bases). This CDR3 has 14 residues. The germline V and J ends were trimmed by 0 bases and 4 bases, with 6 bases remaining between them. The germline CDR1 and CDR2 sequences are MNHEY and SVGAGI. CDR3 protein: CASSYSTGTGELFF. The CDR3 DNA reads TGTGCCAGCAGTTACTCGACAGGCACCGGGGAGCTGTTTTTT.

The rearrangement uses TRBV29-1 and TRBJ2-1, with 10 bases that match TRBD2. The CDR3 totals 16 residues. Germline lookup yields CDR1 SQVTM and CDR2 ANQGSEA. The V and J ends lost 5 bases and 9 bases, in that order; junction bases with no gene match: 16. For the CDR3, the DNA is TGCAGCGTTTGGGGGGTGAGCGGGAGGGAGGGTGGTGAGCAGTTCTTC. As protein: CSVWGVSGREGGEQFF.

The CDR3 nucleotides are TGCGCCAGCAGCCAAGATGGCAGGCGCTCTGGCTACACCTTC. Translation: CASSQDGRRSGYTF. V is TRBV4-1 and J is TRBJ1-2, with no clear D. Germline-derived CDR1 and CDR2 are MGHRA and YSYEKL. This CDR3 contains 14 residues. V was trimmed by 0 bases and J by 7 bases, leaving 12 bases between them.

As DNA, the CDR3 is TGTGCCAGCAGTTTTGACAGATATAGCAATCAGCCCCAGCATTTT. Protein: CASSFDRYSNQPQHF. The chain recombines TRBV6-5 with TRBJ1-5; TRBD1 is a possible D gene (5 bases). Germline CDR1 and CDR2: MNHEY and SVGAGI. The CDR3 runs 15 residues. Deletions cut 4 bases from V and 0 bases from J, with 10 bases between.

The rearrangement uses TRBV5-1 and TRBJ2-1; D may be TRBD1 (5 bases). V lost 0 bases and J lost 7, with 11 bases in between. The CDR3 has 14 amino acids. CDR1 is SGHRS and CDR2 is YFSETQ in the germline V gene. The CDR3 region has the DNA TGCGCCAGCAGCTTGGCCGCAGGGAAGAATGAGCAGTTCTTC. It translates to CASSLAAGKNEQFF. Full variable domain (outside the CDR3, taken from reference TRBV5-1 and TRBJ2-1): KAGVTQTPRYLIKTRGQQVTLSCSPISGHRSVSWYQQTPGQGLQFLFEYFSETQRNKGNFPGRFSGRQFSNSRSEMNVSTLELGDSALYLCASSLAAGKNEQFFGPGTRLTVL.

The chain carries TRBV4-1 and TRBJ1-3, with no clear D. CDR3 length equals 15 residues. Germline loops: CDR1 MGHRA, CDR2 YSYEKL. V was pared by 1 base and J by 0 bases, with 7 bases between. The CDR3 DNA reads TGCGCCAGCAGCCAAGGAATGCGCTCTGGAAACACCATATATTTT. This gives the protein CASSQGMRSGNTIYF.

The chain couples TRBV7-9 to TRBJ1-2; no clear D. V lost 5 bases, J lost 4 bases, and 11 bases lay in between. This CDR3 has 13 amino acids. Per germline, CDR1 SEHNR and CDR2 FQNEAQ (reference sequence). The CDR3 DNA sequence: TGTGCCAGCAGCCCCGGAGGCTCCTATGGCTACACCTTC. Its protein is CASSPGGSYGYTF.

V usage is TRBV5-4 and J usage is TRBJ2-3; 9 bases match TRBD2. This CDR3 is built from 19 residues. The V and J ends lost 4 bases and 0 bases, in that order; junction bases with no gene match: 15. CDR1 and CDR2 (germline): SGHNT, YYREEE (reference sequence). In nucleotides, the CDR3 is TGTGCCAGCAGCCAATCGGGACTAGCAAGAGGATCTAGCACAGATACGCAGTATTTT. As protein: CASSQSGLARGSSTDTQYF.